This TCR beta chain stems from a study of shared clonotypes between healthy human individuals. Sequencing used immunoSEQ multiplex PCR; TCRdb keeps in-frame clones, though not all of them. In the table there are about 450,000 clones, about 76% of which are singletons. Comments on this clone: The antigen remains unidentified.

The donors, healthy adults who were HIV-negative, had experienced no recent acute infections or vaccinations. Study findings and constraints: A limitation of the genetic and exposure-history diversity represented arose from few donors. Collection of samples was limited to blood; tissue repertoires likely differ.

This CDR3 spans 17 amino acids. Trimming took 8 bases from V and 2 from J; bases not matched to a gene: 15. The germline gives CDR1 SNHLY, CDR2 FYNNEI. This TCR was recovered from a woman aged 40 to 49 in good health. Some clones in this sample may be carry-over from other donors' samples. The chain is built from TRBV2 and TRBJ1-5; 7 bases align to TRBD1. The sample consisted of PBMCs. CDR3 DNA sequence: TGTGCCAGCGAAGGGACAGATCACCTGAGAGGCAATCAGCCCCAGCATTTT. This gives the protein CASEGTDHLRGNQPQHF.